Below are 16 T cell receptor beta chains sequenced from a single sample in a study of TIL therapy for anti-PD-1-resistant metastatic lung cancer. Described time point: pre-treatment sample, taken before nivolumab and TIL therapy. The immunoSEQ assay was v3. Sequenced by immunoSEQ multiplex PCR; TCRdb stores in-frame clones only, minus some. This table holds about 36,000 clones, roughly 70% found once. Source: blood, taken at baseline. The receptors originated from a person aged 25 to 80 with non-small cell lung cancer.

The V call is TRBV5-1, the J call TRBJ2-1; 8 positions match TRBD1. The CDR3 is made up of 16 amino acids. V shed 3 bases and J 9 bases; nucleotides not matched to a gene: 14. CDR1 and CDR2 from the germline V gene are SGHRS and YFSETQ. CDR3 region: CASSSHRTGTHSEQFF. The DNA of the CDR3 is TGCGCCAGCAGCTCCCACCGGACAGGGACCCACAGTGAGCAGTTCTTC.

In DNA, the CDR3 is TGTGCCAGCAGTGCGACAGTACATAGCAATCAGCCCCAGCATTTT. Amino acid sequence: CASSATVHSNQPQHF. The V gene is TRBV6-1, the J gene TRBJ1-5, with TRBD1 as a possible D gene (5 bases). This CDR3 has 15 amino acids. Trimming took off 4 bases at V and 0 bases at J, with 10 bases between the two ends. Germline V gives CDR1 MNHNS, CDR2 SASEGT.

J is TRBJ2-1 and V is TRBV7-3; no definite D call. The CDR3 has 12 amino acids. V dropped 1 base and J dropped 8 bases, with 6 bases sitting between them. CDR1 is SGHTA and CDR2 is FQGTGA in the germline V gene. Here the CDR3 reads CASSLIDDEQFF. CDR3 DNA: TGTGCCAGCAGCTTAATTGACGATGAGCAGTTCTTC.

The chain employs TRBV15 and TRBJ2-7; 8 nucleotides agree with TRBD1. There are 12 residues in the CDR3. The V and J ends lost 5 bases and 3 bases, in that order; junction bases with no gene match: 0. Germline assignment: CDR1 LNHNV and CDR2 YYDKDF (reference sequence). The CDR3 reads CATSGQGYEQYF. As DNA, the CDR3 is TGTGCCACCAGCGGACAGGGCTACGAGCAGTACTTC.

This chain connects TRBV15 to TRBJ2-3; 9 bases map to TRBD2. With V trimmed by 5 bases and J by 0 bases, 9 bases remained unmatched. The CDR3 extends over 17 amino acids. Per the germline V gene, CDR1 is LNHNV and CDR2 is YYDKDF (reference sequence). CDR3 residues: CATSSRGRGFSTDTQYF. CDR3 nucleotides: TGTGCCACCAGCTCCCGCGGGAGGGGTTTTAGCACAGATACGCAGTATTTT.

The V and J genes are TRBV7-2 and TRBJ1-6; D is unresolved. The germline V gene encodes CDR1 SGHTA and CDR2 FQGNSA. V lost 5 bases and J 5 bases, leaving 16 bases between the germline ends. This CDR3 is built from 16 residues. CDR3 sequence reads: CASSRNSEGHNSPLHF. The CDR3 DNA reads as TGTGCCAGCAGCCGGAACTCAGAGGGCCATAATTCACCCCTCCACTTT.

CDR3 amino acids: CASSYGGSSYNEQFF. CDR3 nucleotide sequence: TGTGCCAGCAGCTACGGGGGGAGCTCCTACAATGAGCAGTTCTTC. The chain joins TRBV7-2 to TRBJ2-1; 7 bases map to TRBD2. The V segment lost 4 bases and the J segment 0 bases; nucleotides outside the gene matches: 3. This CDR3 is 15 amino acids long. Germline V lookup: CDR1 SGHTA, CDR2 FQGNSA.

This chain connects TRBV7-9 to TRBJ1-2; D is unclear. V was clipped by 6 bases and J by 0 bases, with 5 bases between them. The CDR3 sequence is 12 residues long. Germline CDR1 SEHNR, CDR2 FQNEAQ (reference sequence). CDR3 amino acids: CASSQANYGYTF. The CDR3 bases are TGTGCCAGCAGTCAAGCTAACTATGGCTACACCTTC.

J is TRBJ1-4 and V is TRBV29-1; 7 bases agree with TRBD1. The CDR3 covers 14 residues. The trim removed 6 bases at V and 0 bases at J, leaving 4 bases unmatched. The V gene's germline CDR1 is SQVTM and CDR2 ANQGSEA. CDR3 sequence: CSVVTGATNEKLFF. Written as DNA, the CDR3 is TGCAGCGTGGTCACAGGGGCAACTAATGAAAAACTGTTTTTT.

This chain uses TRBV2 with TRBJ2-2, with TRBD1 matching over 11 bases. Germline loops: CDR1 SNHLY, CDR2 FYNNEI. This CDR3 spans 17 amino acids. Germline trimming cut 1 base from V and 5 bases from J; bases unmatched to any gene: 6. Written as DNA, the CDR3 is TGTGCCAGCAGTGAAGAGGGTGGACAGGGGGCGACCGGGGAGCTGTTTTTT. Amino acid sequence: CASSEEGGQGATGELFF.

V and J are TRBV29-1 and TRBJ2-7, with TRBD2 identical over 8 bases. J was trimmed by 2 bases and V by 3 bases; bases with no gene match: 6. The CDR3 has 14 amino acids. Germline V lookup: CDR1 SQVTM, CDR2 ANQGSEA. CDR3 sequence reads: CSVELTGGAYEQYF. CDR3 nucleotide sequence: TGCAGCGTTGAGTTGACGGGGGGGGCCTACGAGCAGTACTTC.

CDR3 nucleotide sequence: TGTGCCAGCAGCTTGGGCCGGGGGGCGCGGACCGGGGAGCTGTTTTTT. It translates to CASSLGRGARTGELFF. The rearrangement joins TRBV5-6 to TRBJ2-2; TRBD2 is a possible D gene (7 bases). V was clipped by 0 bases and J by 5 bases, with 14 bases between them. Germline V gene sequence: CDR1 SGHDT, CDR2 YYEEEE. This CDR3 is built from 16 residues.

The chain combines TRBV5-6 with TRBJ2-6; no clear D gene. The V end lost 4 bases, the J end lost 2 bases, and 16 bases lay between the germline ends. Germline V gene lookup returns CDR1 SGHDT and CDR2 YYEEEE. This CDR3 region has 17 residues. This chain's CDR3 is CASSRPFLRTGANVLTF. Here the CDR3 DNA reads TGTGCCAGCAGCCGGCCTTTCTTAAGAACTGGGGCCAACGTCCTGACTTTC. The full variable domain, completed using reference TRBV5-6 and TRBJ2-6, is DAGVTQSPTHLIKTRGQQVTLRCSPKSGHDTVSWYQQALGQGPQFIFQYYEEEERQRGNFPDRFSGHQFPNYSSELNVNALLLGDSALYLCASSRPFLRTGANVLTFGAGSRLTVL.

The rearrangement uses TRBV5-6 and TRBJ2-6, with no clear D. This CDR3 comprises 18 residues. Germline V gene sequence: CDR1 SGHDT, CDR2 YYEEEE. V shed 2 bases and J shed 0 bases, with 15 bases lying between them. The CDR3 sequence: CASSLRQGLHSGANVLTF. The CDR3 DNA reads TGTGCCAGCAGCTTAAGACAAGGCCTACACTCTGGGGCCAACGTCCTGACTTTC. The full variable domain, its missing parts supplied by reference TRBV5-6 and TRBJ2-6, is DAGVTQSPTHLIKTRGQQVTLRCSPKSGHDTVSWYQQALGQGPQFIFQYYEEEERQRGNFPDRFSGHQFPNYSSELNVNALLLGDSALYLCASSLRQGLHSGANVLTFGAGSRLTVL.

The rearrangement uses TRBV5-1 and TRBJ2-2, with D possibly matching TRBD2 (5 bases). Looked up from germline, CDR1 is SGHRS and CDR2 is YFSETQ. V was cut by 2 bases and J by 6 bases, with 8 bases left in between. The CDR3 length is 13 residues. CDR3 DNA sequence: TGCGCCAGCAGCTTATCGGGGTCCGGGGAGCTGTTTTTT. Its translation: CASSLSGSGELFF.

The rearrangement joins TRBV14 to TRBJ2-1; D might be TRBD1 or TRBD2, each matching 5 bases. The V end lost 4 bases, the J end lost 0 bases, and 13 bases lay between the germline ends. Per germline, CDR1 SGHDN and CDR2 FVKESK. The CDR3 spans 16 residues. CDR3 bases: TGTGCCAGCAGCCCGCCACTAGGGGTCTCCTACAATGAGCAGTTCTTC. Protein: CASSPPLGVSYNEQFF.